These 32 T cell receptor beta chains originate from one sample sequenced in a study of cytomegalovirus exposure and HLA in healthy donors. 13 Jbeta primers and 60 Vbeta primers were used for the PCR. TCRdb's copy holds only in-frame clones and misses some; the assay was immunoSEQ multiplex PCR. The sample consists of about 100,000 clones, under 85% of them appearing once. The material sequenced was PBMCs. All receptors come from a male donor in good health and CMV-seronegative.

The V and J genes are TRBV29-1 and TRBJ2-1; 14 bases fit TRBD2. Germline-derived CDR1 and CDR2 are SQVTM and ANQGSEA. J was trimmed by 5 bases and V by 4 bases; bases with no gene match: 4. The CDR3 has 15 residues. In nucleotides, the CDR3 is TGCAGCGTTGGGGGACTAGCGGGAGTGGACAATGAGCAGTTCTTC. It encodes CSVGGLAGVDNEQFF.

CDR3 loop: CATQGGLSNQPQHF. Here the CDR3 DNA reads TGTGCCACCCAGGGAGGGCTGAGCAATCAGCCCCAGCATTTT. The chain uses TRBV6-1 and TRBJ1-5, with TRBD1 as a possible D gene (5 bases). V lost 10 bases and J lost 1, with 14 bases in between. Germline-derived CDR1 and CDR2 are MNHNS and SASEGT. This CDR3 is 14 amino acids long.

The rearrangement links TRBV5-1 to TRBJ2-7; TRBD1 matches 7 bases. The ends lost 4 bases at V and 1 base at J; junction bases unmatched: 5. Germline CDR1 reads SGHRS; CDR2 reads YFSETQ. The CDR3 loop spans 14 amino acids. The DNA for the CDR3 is TGCGCCAGCAGCATCCAGGGACAGTCCTACGAGCAGTACTTC. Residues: CASSIQGQSYEQYF.

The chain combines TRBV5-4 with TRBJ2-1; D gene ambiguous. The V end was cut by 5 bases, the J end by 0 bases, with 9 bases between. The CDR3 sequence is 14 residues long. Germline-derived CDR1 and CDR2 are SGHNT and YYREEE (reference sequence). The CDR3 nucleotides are TGTGCCAGCAGTCAGATCAGCTCCTACAATGAGCAGTTCTTC. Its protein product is CASSQISSYNEQFF.

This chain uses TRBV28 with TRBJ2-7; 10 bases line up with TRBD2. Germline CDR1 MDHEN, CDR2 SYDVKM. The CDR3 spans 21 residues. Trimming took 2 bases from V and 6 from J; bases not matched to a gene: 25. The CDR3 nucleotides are TGTGCCAGCAGTTTAGGCCTGGGGGACCTCCGACGTGACAGCGGGAGGGGCGAGCAGTACTTC. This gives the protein CASSLGLGDLRRDSGRGEQYF.

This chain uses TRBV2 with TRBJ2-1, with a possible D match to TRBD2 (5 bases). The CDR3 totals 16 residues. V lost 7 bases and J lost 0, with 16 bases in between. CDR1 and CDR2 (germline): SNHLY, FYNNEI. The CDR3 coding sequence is TGTGCCAGCAAAACCAGCGGAAGGAGCTCCTACAATGAGCAGTTCTTC. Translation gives CASKTSGRSSYNEQFF.

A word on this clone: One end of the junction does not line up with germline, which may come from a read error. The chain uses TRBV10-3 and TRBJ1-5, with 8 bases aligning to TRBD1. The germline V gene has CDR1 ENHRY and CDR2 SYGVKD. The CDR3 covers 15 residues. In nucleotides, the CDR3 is TGTGCCATCAGTGCGACGGACAGGGAGAATCGGCCCCAGCATTTT. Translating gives CAISATDRENRPQHF.

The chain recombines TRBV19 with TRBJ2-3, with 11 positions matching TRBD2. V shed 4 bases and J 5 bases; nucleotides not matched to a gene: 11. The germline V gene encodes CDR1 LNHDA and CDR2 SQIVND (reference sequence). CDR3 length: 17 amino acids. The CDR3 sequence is CASSTYGLAGGLDTQYF. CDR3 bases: TGTGCCAGTAGTACCTACGGACTAGCGGGCGGGCTAGATACGCAGTATTTT.

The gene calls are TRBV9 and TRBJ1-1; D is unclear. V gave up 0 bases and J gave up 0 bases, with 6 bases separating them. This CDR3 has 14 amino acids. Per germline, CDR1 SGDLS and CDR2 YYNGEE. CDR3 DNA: TGTGCCAGCAGCGTAGCTTCAGTGAACACTGAAGCTTTCTTT. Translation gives CASSVASVNTEAFF.

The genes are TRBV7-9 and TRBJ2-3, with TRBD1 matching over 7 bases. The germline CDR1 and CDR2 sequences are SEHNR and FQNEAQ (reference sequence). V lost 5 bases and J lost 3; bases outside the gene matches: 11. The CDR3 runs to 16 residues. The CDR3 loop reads CASSNDDRVGTDTQYF. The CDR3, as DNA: TGTGCCAGCAGCAACGATGACAGGGTTGGGACAGATACGCAGTATTTT.

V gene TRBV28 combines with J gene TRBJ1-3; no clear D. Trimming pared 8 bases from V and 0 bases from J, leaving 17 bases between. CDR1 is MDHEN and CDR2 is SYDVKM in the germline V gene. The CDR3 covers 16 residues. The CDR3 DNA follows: TGTGCCAGCGGGAGCCGGGAAACAAGCTCTGGAAACACCATATATTTT. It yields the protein CASGSRETSSGNTIYF.

The CDR3 loop reads CASSSDDRGFTEAFF. The CDR3 DNA follows: TGTGCCAGCAGTTCCGACGACAGAGGCTTCACTGAAGCTTTCTTT. The chain links TRBV6-5 to TRBJ1-1; D might be TRBD1 (5 bases). The germline V and J ends were trimmed by 4 bases and 4 bases, with 16 bases remaining between them. The CDR3 is made up of 15 amino acids. The V gene's germline CDR1 is MNHEY and CDR2 SVGAGI.

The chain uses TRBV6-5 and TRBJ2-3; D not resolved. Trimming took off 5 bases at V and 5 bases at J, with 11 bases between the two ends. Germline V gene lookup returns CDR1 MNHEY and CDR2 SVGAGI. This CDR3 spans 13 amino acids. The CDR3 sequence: CASSPPRVDTQYF. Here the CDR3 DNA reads TGTGCCAGCAGTCCCCCCCGGGTAGATACGCAGTATTTT.

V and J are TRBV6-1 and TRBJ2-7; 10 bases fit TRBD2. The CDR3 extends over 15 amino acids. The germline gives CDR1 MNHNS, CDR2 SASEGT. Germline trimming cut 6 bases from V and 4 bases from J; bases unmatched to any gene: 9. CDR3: CASRATTSGIYEQYF. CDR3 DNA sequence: TGTGCCAGCAGGGCAACCACTAGCGGGATATACGAGCAGTACTTC.

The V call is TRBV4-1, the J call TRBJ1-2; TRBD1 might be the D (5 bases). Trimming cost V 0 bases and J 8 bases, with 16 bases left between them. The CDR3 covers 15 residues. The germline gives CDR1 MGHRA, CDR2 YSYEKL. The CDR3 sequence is CASSQEQASRGGYTF. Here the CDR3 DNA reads TGCGCCAGCAGCCAAGAACAGGCCTCGCGAGGCGGCTACACCTTC.

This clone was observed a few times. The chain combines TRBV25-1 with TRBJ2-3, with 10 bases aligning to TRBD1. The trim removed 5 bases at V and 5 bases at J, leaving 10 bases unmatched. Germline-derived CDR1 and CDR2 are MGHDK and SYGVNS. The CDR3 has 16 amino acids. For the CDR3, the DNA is TGTGCCAGCAGTTCTCGGGACAGGGGTTCTGTAGATACGCAGTATTTT. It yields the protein CASSSRDRGSVDTQYF.

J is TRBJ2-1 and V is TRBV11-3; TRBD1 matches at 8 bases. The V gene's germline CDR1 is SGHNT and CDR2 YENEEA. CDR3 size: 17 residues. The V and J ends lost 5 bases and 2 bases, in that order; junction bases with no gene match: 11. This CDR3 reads CASSETDRGATYNEQFF. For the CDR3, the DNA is TGTGCCAGCAGCGAAACCGACAGGGGAGCGACCTACAATGAGCAGTTCTTC.

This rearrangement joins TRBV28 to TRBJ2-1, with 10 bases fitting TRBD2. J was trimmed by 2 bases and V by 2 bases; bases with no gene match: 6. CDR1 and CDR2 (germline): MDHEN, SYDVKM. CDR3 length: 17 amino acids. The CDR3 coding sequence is TGTGCCAGCAGTTTAGTAAGGACTAGCGGACCCTACAATGAGCAGTTCTTC. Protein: CASSLVRTSGPYNEQFF. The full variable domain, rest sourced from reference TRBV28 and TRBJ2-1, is DVKVTQSSRYLVKRTGEKVFLECVQDMDHENMFWYRQDPGLGLRLIYFSYDVKMKEKGDIPEGYSVSREKKERFSLILESASTNQTSMYLCASSLVRTSGPYNEQFFGPGTRLTVL.

This chain's CDR3 is CAISLVVFMGSQETQYF. The CDR3, as DNA: TGTGCCATCAGCTTAGTTGTCTTTATGGGCAGCCAAGAGACCCAGTACTTC. The V gene is TRBV10-3, the J gene TRBJ2-5; D is undetermined. The ends were cut back, 6 bases at V and 1 base at J, with 21 bases in the middle. The CDR3 is 17 residues long. Germline assignment: CDR1 ENHRY and CDR2 SYGVKD.

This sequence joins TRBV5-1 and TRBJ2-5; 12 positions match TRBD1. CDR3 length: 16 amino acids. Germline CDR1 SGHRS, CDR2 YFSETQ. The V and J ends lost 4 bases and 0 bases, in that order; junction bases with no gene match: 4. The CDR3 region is CASSGGTGGYQETQYF. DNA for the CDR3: TGCGCCAGCAGCGGGGGGACAGGGGGCTACCAAGAGACCCAGTACTTC. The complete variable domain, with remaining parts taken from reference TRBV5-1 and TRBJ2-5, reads KAGVTQTPRYLIKTRGQQVTLSCSPISGHRSVSWYQQTPGQGLQFLFEYFSETQRNKGNFPGRFSGRQFSNSRSEMNVSTLELGDSALYLCASSGGTGGYQETQYFGPGTRLLVL.

CDR3 protein: CASSLDGPRGFNYGYTF. In nucleotides, the CDR3 is TGTGCCAGCAGCTTAGACGGACCCAGAGGGTTCAACTATGGCTACACCTTC. This rearrangement joins TRBV7-8 to TRBJ1-2; no firm D call. Germline CDR1 reads SGHVS; CDR2 reads FQNEAQ. This CDR3 is built from 17 residues. V was clipped by 1 base and J by 2 bases, with 17 bases between them.

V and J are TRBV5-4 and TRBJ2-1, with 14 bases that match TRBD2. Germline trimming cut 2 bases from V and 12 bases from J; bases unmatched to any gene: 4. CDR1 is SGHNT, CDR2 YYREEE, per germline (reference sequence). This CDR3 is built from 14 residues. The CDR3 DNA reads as TGTGCCAGCAGCTTTGGACTAGCGGGAGGAGGGCAGTTCTTC. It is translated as CASSFGLAGGGQFF.

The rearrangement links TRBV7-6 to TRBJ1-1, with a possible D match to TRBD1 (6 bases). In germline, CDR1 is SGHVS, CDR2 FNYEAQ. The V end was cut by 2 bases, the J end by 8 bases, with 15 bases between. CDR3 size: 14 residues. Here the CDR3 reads CASSLSGQTSEAFF. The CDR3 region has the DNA TGTGCCAGCAGCTTATCTGGACAGACGAGCGAAGCTTTCTTT.

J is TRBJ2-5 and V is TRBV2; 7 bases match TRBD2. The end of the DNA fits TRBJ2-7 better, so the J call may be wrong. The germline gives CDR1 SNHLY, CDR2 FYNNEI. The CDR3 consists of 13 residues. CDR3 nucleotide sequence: TGTGCCAGCTTAAGAAGCGGGACGGTCGAGCAGTACTTC. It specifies CASLRSGTVEQYF.

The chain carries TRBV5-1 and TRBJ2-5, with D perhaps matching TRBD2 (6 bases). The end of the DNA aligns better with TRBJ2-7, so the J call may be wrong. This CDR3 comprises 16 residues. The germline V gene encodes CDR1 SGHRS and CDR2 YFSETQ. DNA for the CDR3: TGCGCCAGCAGCTTGGGCGGGACTTCCAGATTCGGCGAGCAGTACTTC. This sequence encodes CASSLGGTSRFGEQYF.

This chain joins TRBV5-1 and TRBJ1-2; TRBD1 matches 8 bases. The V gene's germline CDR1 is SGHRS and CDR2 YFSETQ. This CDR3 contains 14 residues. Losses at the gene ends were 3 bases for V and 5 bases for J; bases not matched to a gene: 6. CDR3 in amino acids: CASSSGTGDYGYTF. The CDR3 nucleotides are TGCGCCAGCAGCTCCGGGACAGGAGATTATGGCTACACCTTC.

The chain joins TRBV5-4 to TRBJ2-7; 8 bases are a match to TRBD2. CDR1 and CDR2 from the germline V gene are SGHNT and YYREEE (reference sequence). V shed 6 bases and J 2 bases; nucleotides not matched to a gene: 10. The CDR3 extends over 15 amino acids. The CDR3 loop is CASKKAGDSAYEQYF. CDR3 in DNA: TGTGCCAGCAAAAAAGCGGGAGATTCCGCCTACGAGCAGTACTTC.

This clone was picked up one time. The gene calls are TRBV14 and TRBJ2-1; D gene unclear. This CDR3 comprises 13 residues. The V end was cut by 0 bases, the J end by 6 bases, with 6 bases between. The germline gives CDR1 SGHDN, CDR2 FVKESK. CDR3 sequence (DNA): TGTGCCAGCAGCCAAGACCTTAGCAATGAGCAGTTCTTC. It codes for CASSQDLSNEQFF.

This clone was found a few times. CDR3 protein: CAWSELGTRYNEQFF. DNA for the CDR3: TGTGCCTGGAGTGAACTCGGGACTAGGTACAATGAGCAGTTCTTC. The genes are TRBV30 and TRBJ2-1; 8 nucleotides align to TRBD2. With V trimmed by 1 base and J by 4 bases, 6 bases remained unmatched. This CDR3 has 15 residues. Germline V gives CDR1 GTSNPN, CDR2 SVGIG (reference sequence).

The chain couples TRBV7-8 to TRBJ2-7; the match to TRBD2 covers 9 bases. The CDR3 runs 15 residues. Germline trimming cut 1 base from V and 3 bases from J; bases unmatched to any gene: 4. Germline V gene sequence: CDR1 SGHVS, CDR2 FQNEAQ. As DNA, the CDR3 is TGTGCCAGCAGCTTAGTCGCTAGCGGGAACTACGAGCAGTACTTC. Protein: CASSLVASGNYEQYF.

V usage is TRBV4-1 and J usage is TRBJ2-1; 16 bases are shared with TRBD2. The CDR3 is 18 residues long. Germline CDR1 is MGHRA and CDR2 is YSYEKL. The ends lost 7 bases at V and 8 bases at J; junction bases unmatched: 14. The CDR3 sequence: CASILRGTSGRALDEQFF. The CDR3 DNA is TGCGCCAGCATCCTCAGGGGGACTAGCGGGAGGGCCCTCGATGAGCAGTTCTTC.

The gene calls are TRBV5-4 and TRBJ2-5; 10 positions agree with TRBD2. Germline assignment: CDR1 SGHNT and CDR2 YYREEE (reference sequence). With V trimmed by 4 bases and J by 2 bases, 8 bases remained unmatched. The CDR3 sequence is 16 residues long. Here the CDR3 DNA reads TGTGCCAGCAGCCTCGCTCCAGCGGGAGGGCAAGAGACCCAGTACTTC. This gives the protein CASSLAPAGGQETQYF.